These T cell receptor beta chains were read from a single sample in a study of Graves' ophthalmopathy and Graves' hyperthyroidism. TCRdb used MiXCR to reprocess the multiplex PCR reads, holding one entry per CDR3 protein. The table shows 1 million to 1.3 million distinct CDR3 sequences, with about 40% occurring only once. What was sequenced was peripheral blood or thyroid tissue (not recorded which). The receptors were sampled from an adult man with Graves' hyperthyroidism. Each CDR3 is given with its conserved first and last residue. D genes are given only for firm matches. The listing skips clone size in some rows; elsewhere it reads once, few, many or a size class.

clone size,J gene,V gene,D gene,CDR3 protein,CDR3 DNA
many,TRBJ1-4,TRBV2,NA,CASTQRATRGEKLFF,TGTGCCAGCACCCAACGGGCGACAAGGGGGGAAAAACTGTTTTTT
few,TRBJ2-7,TRBV11-1,TRBD1,CASSLPAGGYLNYEQYF,TGTGCCAGCAGCTTACCCGCAGGGGGATACCTTAACTACGAGCAGTACTTC
NA,TRBJ1-1,TRBV2,NA,CASSGRAIFWDMNTEAFF,TGTGCCAGCAGTGGCCGGGCCATCTTTTGGGACATGAACACTGAAGCTTTCTTT
NA,TRBJ2-7,TRBV5-1,TRBD1,CASSLWDRGGEQYF,TGCGCCAGCAGCTTGTGGGACAGGGGAGGCGAGCAGTACTTC
many,TRBJ2-7,TRBV20-1,NA,CSARLKNYEQYF,TGCAGTGCTCGACTCAAAAACTACGAGCAGTACTTC
NA,TRBJ2-2,TRBV19,NA,CASTKRQGRDTGELFF,TGTGCCAGTACCAAACGACAGGGGAGGGACACTGGGGAGCTGTTTTTT
NA,TRBJ1-1,TRBV2,TRBD1,CAGTGTGELGTEAFF,TGTGCCGGTACCGGGACAGGGGAACTGGGCACTGAAGCTTTCTTT
many,TRBJ2-2,TRBV10-3,TRBD2,CAISGLAGRTGELFF,TGTGCCATCAGTGGACTAGCGGGACGCACCGGGGAGCTGTTTTTT
many,TRBJ1-2,TRBV7-2,NA,CASSLTGSMGGYTF,TGTGCCAGCAGCTTAACCGGTTCGATGGGTGGCTACACCTTC
NA,TRBJ2-1,TRBV15,TRBD1,CATSRVRDSYNEQFF,TGTGCCACCAGCAGAGTCCGGGACAGCTACAATGAGCAGTTCTTC
many,TRBJ1-1,TRBV20-1,NA,CSARRGRAEAFF,TGCAGTGCTAGAAGAGGGCGGGCTGAAGCTTTCTTT
many,TRBJ2-7,TRBV15,TRBD2,CATSRESGGIYEQYF,TGTGCCACCAGCAGAGAGTCGGGGGGGATCTACGAGCAGTACTTC
NA,TRBJ2-2,TRBV9,NA,CASSQELATGELFF,TGTGCCAGCAGCCAAGAGCTAGCAACAGGGGAGCTGTTTTTT
many,TRBJ1-4,TRBV7-2,TRBD1,CASSSSDRVVAEKLFF,TGTGCCAGCAGCTCATCCGACAGGGTGGTAGCTGAAAAACTGTTTTTT
NA,TRBJ1-5,TRBV10-3,NA,CAISGGAGQPQHF,TGTGCCATCAGTGGGGGAGCGGGTCAGCCCCAGCATTTT
NA,TRBJ1-1,TRBV4-3,NA,CASSHEDTEAFF,TGCGCCAGCAGCCATGAGGACACTGAAGCTTTCTTT
many,TRBJ1-1,TRBV10-2,NA,CASSEGTEAFF,TGCGCCAGCAGTGAAGGTACTGAAGCTTTCTTT
NA,TRBJ1-3,TRBV7-9,TRBD1,CASSYTTGSGNTIYF,TGTGCCAGCAGTTACACGACAGGGAGCGGAAACACCATATATTTT
NA,TRBJ2-7,TRBV7-6,TRBD1,CASSLELTGSYEQYF,TGTGCCAGCAGCTTAGAGTTGACAGGGTCCTACGAGCAGTACTTC
many,TRBJ2-7,TRBV29-1,NA,CSVERHRGGYEQYF,TGCAGCGTTGAGAGGCACAGGGGAGGGTACGAGCAGTACTTC
few,TRBJ1-1,TRBV27,NA,CASSLSLRSLNTEAFF,TGTGCCAGCAGTTTATCACTGCGGTCCCTGAACACTGAAGCTTTCTTT
NA,TRBJ1-2,TRBV2,NA,CASSGGGQPYGYTF,TGTGCCAGCAGTGGGGGGGGGCAACCATATGGCTACACCTTC
few,TRBJ2-3,TRBV7-2,NA,CASIFAGSDTQYF,TGTGCCAGCATTTTTGCGGGATCAGATACGCAGTATTTT
NA,TRBJ2-5,TRBV5-1,NA,CASSLQGPGQGTQYF,TGCGCCAGCAGCTTGCAGGGGCCAGGACAAGGGACCCAGTACTTC
few,TRBJ1-4,TRBV6-5,NA,CASSPLSLNEKLFF,TGTGCCAGCAGTCCCCTTTCCCTTAATGAAAAACTGTTTTTT
NA,TRBJ2-7,TRBV5-1,TRBD1,CASNVDRAFGEQYF,TGCGCCAGCAATGTGGACAGGGCTTTTGGCGAGCAGTACTTC
many,TRBJ1-2,TRBV12-3/TRBV12-4,NA,CASTPPPLYGYTF,TGTGCCAGCACTCCCCCCCCTCTCTATGGCTACACCTTC
many,TRBJ1-5,TRBV5-1,NA,CASSLGDASNQPQHF,TGCGCCAGCAGCTTGGGAGACGCCAGCAATCAGCCCCAGCATTTT
few,TRBJ1-5,TRBV10-3,TRBD1,CAISEGQGPGWPQHF,TGTGCCATCAGTGAGGGACAGGGGCCTGGATGGCCCCAGCATTTT